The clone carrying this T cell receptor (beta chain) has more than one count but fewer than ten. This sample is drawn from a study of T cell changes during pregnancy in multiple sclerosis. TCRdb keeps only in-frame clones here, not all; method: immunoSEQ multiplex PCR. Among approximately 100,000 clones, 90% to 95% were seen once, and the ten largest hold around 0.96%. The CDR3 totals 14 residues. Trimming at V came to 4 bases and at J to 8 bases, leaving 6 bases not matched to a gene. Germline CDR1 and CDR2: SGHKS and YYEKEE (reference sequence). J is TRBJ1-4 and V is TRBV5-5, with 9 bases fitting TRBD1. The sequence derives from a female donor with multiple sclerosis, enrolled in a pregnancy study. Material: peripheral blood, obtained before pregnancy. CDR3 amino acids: CASSSETGGEKLFF. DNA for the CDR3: TGTGCCAGCAGCAGCGAGACAGGGGGAGAAAAACTGTTTTTT.